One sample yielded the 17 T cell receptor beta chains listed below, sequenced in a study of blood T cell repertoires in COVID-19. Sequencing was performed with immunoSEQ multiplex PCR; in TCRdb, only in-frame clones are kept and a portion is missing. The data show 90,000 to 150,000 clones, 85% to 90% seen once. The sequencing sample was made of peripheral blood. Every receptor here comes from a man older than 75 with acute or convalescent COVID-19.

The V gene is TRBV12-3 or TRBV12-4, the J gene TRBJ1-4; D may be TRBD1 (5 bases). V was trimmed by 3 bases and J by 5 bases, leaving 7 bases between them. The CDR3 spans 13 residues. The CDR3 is CASSLSGNEKLFF. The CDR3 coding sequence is TGTGCCAGCAGTTTGTCAGGGAATGAAAAACTGTTTTTT.

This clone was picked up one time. CDR3 sequence: CASSGSRGEKLFF. The CDR3 DNA sequence: TGCGCCAGCAGTGGGAGTCGCGGTGAAAAACTGTTTTTT. The V call is TRBV10-1, the J call TRBJ1-4; D call uncertain. Germline CDR1 reads WNHNN; CDR2 reads SYGVQD (reference sequence). V lost 4 bases to trimming and J lost 7 bases, with 10 bases between them. This CDR3 has 13 residues.

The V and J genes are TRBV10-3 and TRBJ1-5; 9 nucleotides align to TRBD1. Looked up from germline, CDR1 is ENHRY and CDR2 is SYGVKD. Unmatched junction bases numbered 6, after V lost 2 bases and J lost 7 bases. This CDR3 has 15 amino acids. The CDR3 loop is CAISETGGEGQPQHF. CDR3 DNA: TGTGCCATCAGTGAGACAGGGGGCGAAGGGCAGCCCCAGCATTTT.

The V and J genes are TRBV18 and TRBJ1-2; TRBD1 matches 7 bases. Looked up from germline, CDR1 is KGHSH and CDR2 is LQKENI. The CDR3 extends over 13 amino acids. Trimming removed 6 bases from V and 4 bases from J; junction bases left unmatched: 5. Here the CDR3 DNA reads TGTGCCAGCTCCCCCGCAGGGGGCTATGGCTACACCTTC. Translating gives CASSPAGGYGYTF.

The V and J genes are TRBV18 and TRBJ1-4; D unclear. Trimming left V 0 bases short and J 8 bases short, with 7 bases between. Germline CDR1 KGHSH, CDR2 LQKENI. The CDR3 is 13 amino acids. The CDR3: CASSPPLEEKLFF. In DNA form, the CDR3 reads TGTGCCAGCTCACCACCGCTCGAGGAAAAACTGTTTTTT. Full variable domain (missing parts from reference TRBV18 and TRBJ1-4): NAGVMQNPRHLVRRRGQEARLRCSPMKGHSHVYWYRQLPEEGLKFMVYLQKENIIDESGMPKERFSAEFPKEGPSILRIQQVVRGDSAAYFCASSPPLEEKLFFGSGTQLSVL.

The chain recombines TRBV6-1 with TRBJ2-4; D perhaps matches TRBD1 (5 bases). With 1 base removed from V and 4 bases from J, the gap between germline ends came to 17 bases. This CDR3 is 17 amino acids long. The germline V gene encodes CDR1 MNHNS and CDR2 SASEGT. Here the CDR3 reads CASSEEGTGRPKNIQYF. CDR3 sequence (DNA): TGTGCCAGCAGTGAAGAAGGAACAGGCCGGCCAAAAAACATTCAGTACTTC.

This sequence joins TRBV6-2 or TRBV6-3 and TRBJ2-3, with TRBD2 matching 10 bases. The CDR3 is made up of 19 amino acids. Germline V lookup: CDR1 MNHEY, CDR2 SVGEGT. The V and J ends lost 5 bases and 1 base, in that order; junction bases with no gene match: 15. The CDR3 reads CASSGTGLAGVLGTDTQYF. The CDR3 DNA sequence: TGTGCCAGCAGTGGGACGGGGCTAGCGGGGGTCCTCGGCACAGATACGCAGTATTTT.

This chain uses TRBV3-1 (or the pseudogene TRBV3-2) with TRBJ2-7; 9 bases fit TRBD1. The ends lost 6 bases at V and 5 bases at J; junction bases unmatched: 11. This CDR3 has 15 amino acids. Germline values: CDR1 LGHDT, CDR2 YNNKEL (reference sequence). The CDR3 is CASSLAGTGPHEQYF. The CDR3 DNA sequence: TGTGCCAGCAGTCTGGCCGGGACAGGGCCCCACGAGCAGTACTTC.

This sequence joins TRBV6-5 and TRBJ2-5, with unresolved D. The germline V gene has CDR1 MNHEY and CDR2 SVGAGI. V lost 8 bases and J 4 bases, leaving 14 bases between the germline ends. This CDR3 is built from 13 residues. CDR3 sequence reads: CASSRNLGETQYF. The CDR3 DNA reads TGTGCCAGCTCGCGGAACCTGGGAGAGACCCAGTACTTC.

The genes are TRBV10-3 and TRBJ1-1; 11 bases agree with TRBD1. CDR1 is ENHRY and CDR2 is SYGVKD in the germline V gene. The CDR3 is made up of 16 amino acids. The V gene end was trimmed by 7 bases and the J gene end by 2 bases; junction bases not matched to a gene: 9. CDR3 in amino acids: CAITPGQGVGNTEAFF. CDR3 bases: TGTGCCATCACGCCGGGACAGGGGGTTGGAAACACTGAAGCTTTCTTT.

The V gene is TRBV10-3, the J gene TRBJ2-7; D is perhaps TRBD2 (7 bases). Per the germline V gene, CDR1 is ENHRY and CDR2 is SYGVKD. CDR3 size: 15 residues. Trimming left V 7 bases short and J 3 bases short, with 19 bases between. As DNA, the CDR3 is TGTGCCATCAAAGGGGGAGGGACAAATAACTACGAGCAGTACTTC. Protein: CAIKGGGTNNYEQYF.

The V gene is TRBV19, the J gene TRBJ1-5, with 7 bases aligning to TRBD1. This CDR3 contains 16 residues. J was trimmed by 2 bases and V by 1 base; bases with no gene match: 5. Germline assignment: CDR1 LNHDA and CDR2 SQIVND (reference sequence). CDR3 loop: CASSIGYGQGNQPQHF. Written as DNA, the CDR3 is TGTGCCAGTAGTATAGGGTACGGACAGGGCAATCAGCCCCAGCATTTT.

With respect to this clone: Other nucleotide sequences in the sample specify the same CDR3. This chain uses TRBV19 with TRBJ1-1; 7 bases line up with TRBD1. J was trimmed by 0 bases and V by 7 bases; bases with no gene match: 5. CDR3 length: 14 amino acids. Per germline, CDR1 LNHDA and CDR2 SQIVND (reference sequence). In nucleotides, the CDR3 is TGTGCCAGTAACAGGGGTAGGTTGAACACTGAAGCTTTCTTT. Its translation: CASNRGRLNTEAFF. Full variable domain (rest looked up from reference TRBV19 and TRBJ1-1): DGGITQSPKYLFRKEGQNVTLSCEQNLNHDAMYWYRQDPGQGLRLIYYSQIVNDFQKGDIAEGYSVSREKKESFPLTVTSAQKNPTAFYLCASNRGRLNTEAFFGQGTRLTVV.

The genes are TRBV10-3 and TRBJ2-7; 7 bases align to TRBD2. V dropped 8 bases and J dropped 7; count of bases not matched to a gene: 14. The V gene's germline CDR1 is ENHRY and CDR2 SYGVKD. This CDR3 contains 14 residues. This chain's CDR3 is CAIGPAGATGEQYF. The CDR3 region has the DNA TGTGCCATCGGTCCGGCGGGAGCCACGGGGGAGCAGTACTTC.

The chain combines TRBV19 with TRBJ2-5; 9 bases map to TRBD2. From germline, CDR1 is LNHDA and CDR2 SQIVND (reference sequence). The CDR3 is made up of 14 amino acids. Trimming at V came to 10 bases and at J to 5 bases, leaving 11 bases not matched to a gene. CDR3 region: CATKAGGLGETQYF. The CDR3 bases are TGTGCCACCAAAGCGGGAGGCCTTGGGGAGACCCAGTACTTC. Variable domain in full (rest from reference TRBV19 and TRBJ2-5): DGGITQSPKYLFRKEGQNVTLSCEQNLNHDAMYWYRQDPGQGLRLIYYSQIVNDFQKGDIAEGYSVSREKKESFPLTVTSAQKNPTAFYLCATKAGGLGETQYFGPGTRLLVL.

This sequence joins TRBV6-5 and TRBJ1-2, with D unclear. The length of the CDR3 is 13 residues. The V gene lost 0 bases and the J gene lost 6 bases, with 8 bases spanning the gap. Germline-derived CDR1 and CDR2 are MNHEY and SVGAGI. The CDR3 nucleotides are TGTGCCAGCAGTTACTCGAACATACATGGCTACACCTTC. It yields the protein CASSYSNIHGYTF.

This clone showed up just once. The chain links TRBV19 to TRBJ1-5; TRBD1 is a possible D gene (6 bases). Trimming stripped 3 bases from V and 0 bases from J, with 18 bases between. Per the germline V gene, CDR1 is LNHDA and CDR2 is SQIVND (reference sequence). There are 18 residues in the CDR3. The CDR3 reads CASSMTGSAGYSNQPQHF. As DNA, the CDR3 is TGTGCCAGTAGTATGACAGGATCGGCCGGTTATAGCAATCAGCCCCAGCATTTT.